The entry that follows covers one T cell receptor beta chain sequence. Other DNA variants within this sample encode the same CDR3. The data stem from a study of blood T cell repertoires in COVID-19. For the study at large: Acute-phase and convalescent COVID-19 samples originated in the United States, Italy and Spain. PBMCs, B-cell-depleted T cells, or T cells provided the cDNA or gDNA that made up the material.

Per the original data handling: Nucleated cell number was recorded as an estimate derived from reference gene primer amplification. Sequenced by immunoSEQ multiplex PCR; TCRdb stores in-frame clones only, minus some. That table gives V, J and clone size, and the DNA gave D and trimming. The sample includes roughly 220,000 clones, 80% to 85% of them seen just once. Germline V lookup: CDR1 MDHEN, CDR2 SYDVKM. V lost 4 bases, J lost 6 bases, and 3 bases stayed unmatched. The CDR3 is 14 residues long. The clonotype originates from a young man with active or convalescent COVID-19. The sequencing sample was made of peripheral blood. V usage is TRBV28 and J usage is TRBJ1-6, with 7 bases matching TRBD1. CDR3 sequence (DNA): TGTGCCAGCAGTTCCGGGACAGTTAATTCACCCCTCCACTTT. Encoded protein: CASSSGTVNSPLHF. The variable domain in full, completed from reference TRBV28 and TRBJ1-6, reads DVKVTQSSRYLVKRTGEKVFLECVQDMDHENMFWYRQDPGLGLRLIYFSYDVKMKEKGDIPEGYSVSREKKERFSLILESASTNQTSMYLCASSSGTVNSPLHFGNGTRLTVT.